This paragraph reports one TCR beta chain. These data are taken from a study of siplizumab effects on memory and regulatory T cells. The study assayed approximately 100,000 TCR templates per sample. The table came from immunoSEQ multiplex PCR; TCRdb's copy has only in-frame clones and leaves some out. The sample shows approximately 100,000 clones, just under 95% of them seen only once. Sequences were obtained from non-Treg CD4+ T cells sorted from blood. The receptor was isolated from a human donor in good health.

CDR3 sequence: CASSLGTGGSYEQYF. CDR3 DNA sequence: TGTGCCAGCAGCTTGGGGACCGGGGGGTCCTACGAGCAGTACTTC. The chain carries TRBV7-6 and TRBJ2-5; 7 bases are shared with TRBD2. The end of the DNA aligns better with TRBJ2-7, so the J call may be wrong. In germline, CDR1 is SGHVS, CDR2 FNYEAQ. The length of the CDR3 is 15 residues.